This TCR beta chain originates from a study of blood T cell repertoires in COVID-19 (TCRdb year 2020). Turning to the overall study: The collaborator samples originated in the United States, Italy and Spain and spanned the acute and convalescent phases of COVID-19. The material from the prospective study consisted of cDNA or gDNA derived from T cells, B-cell-depleted T cells, or PBMCs. The dataset comprised deeply sampled blood TCRbeta repertoires from subjects exposed to, actively infected with, or recovered from COVID-19. The repertoires were released in a freely available public database intended as a resource for research on the immune response to SARS-CoV-2. Samples came from the ongoing ImmuneRACE study (first 160 participants) plus 1,254 subjects from 6 global collaborators. A de-identified subject ID, COVID-19 status, age in years and sex were almost always included in the sample metadata. Where available, HLA class I and class II types were taken from metadata supplied by the sample provider and were not determined by assay-based typing.

A remark on this clone: The specificity of this receptor is unknown. No much larger clone exists at a distance of one base, and base qualities are not known.

The trim is 2 bases for V and 3 bases for J, with a gap of 15 bases between the germline ends. From the germline V gene, CDR1 is KGHDR and CDR2 is SFDVKD. The CDR3 contains 16 residues, cysteine and phenylalanine counted. The retained sequence is limited to the CDR3, 48 bases, with the frame set at the first base. TCRbeta CDR3 regions were amplified from genomic DNA using the immunoSEQ Assay, a bias-controlled multiplex PCR. The study's processing was this. Nucleated cell counts per sample were estimated from amplification of reference gene primers within the assay. To quantify the absolute abundance of each unique TCRbeta CDR3 rearrangement, sequence reads were collapsed and filtered. For each sample, productive Simpson clonality was calculated as the square root of Simpson's diversity index across productive rearrangements. The table was pulled from immuneACCESS by TCRdb, which kept in-frame rearrangements only. Such tables lose some clones; where checked, under half of the loss comes from unresolved V genes, and the rest has no known cause. That table is the source of V, J and clone size, and D and trimming were worked out from the DNA. The sample table shows some 260,000 clones, and roughly 90% are seen once. The ten largest clones capture 0.65% to 0.9% of the sample.

Whole blood was collected in K2EDTA tubes by collaborating institutions according to the institutions' own protocols. For TCRbeta analysis, collaborators shipped samples as frozen whole blood, isolated PBMCs, or DNA extracted from either of those sample types. General conclusions and limits of the study: The amount of clinical and demographic metadata varied by source and participant and was provided uncurated.

The material sequenced was peripheral blood. The receptor was isolated from a woman aged 25 to 39 with acute or convalescent COVID-19. Recombination linked TRBV24-1 to TRBJ2-5; a tentative D call is TRBD2 (7 bases match). The encoded CDR3 is CATSDWSGGAEETQYF. The bases are TGTGCCACCAGTGATTGGTCGGGGGGCGCGGAAGAGACCCAGTACTTC.